This T cell receptor (beta chain) is drawn from a study of regulatory T cells in long-lasting Graves disease. Study-wide results and caveats: Compared with new cases, persistent Graves' patients showed reduced TCR diversity. Among the persistent patients, 2,500 to 3,000 public clonotypes were shared, more than the roughly 990 shared among new patients. A reduction in accuracy may have resulted from the small sample size.

The CDR3 runs to 15 residues. V lost 6 bases and J lost 5, with 14 bases in between. Germline CDR1 reads KGHSH; CDR2 reads LQKENI. CDR3-region Arm-PCR and iRepertoire HTBI primers produced the TCR beta libraries. Original analysis: In the combined samples, 62 TRBV and 14 TRBJ segments were identified. One entry per CDR3 protein, called by TCRdb with MiXCR from the multiplex PCR reads. These V and J calls originate from TCRdb's pipeline instead of the authors' own analysis. The table lists around 250,000 distinct CDR3 sequences, roughly a fifth of them singletons. This clonotype showed up many times. Antigen: not known. Documented time point: newly diagnosed GD, antithyroid drugs for less than 3 months. Isolated PBMC RNA provided the starting material for the TCR library.

The sequence derives from a female donor with Graves disease. The chain is built from TRBV18 and TRBJ1-6; a weak D match, TRBD1 (5 bases). The specimen was peripheral blood mononuclear cells (PBMCs), collected at new diagnosis, from a patient treated with antithyroid drugs. The CDR3 sequence: CASSQRQKNNSPLHF. CDR3 bases: TGTGCCAGCTCTCAACGACAGAAGAATAATTCACCCCTCCACTTT.